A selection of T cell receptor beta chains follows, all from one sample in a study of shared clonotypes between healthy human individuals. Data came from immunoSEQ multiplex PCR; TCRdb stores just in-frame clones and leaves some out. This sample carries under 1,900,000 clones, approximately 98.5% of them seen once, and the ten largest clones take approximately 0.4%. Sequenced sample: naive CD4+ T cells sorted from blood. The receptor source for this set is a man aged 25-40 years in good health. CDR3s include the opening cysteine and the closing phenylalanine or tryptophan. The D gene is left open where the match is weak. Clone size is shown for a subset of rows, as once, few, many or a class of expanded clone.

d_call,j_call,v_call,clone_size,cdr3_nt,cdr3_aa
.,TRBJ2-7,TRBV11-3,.,TGTGCCAGCAGCTTAGGCGACAGCTCCTACGAGCAGTACTTC,CASSLGDSSYEQYF
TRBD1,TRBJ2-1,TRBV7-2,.,TGTGCCAGCAGCTTAGTGGGACAGGGGAGACTAGGTTACAATGAGCAGTTCTTC,CASSLVGQGRLGYNEQFF
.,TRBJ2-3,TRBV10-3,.,TGTGCCATCAGTGAGTTTGGTAGCGTGAAGGGGGAAGATACGCAGTATTTT,CAISEFGSVKGEDTQYF
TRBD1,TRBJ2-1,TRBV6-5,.,TGTGCCAGCAAGAGGACAGGGGTCAATGAGCAGTTCTTC,CASKRTGVNEQFF
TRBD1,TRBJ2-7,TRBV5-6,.,TGTGCCAGCAGCATGCCGGGACAGGGTTCCCACGAGCAGTACTTC,CASSMPGQGSHEQYF
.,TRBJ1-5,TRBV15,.,TGTGCCACCAGCGGTGGGACAAATAATCAGCCCCAGCATTTT,CATSGGTNNQPQHF
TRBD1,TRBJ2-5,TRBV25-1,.,TGTGCCAGCAGAGGGGACAGGGGAGAGACCCAGTACTTC,CASRGDRGETQYF
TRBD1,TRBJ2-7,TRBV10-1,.,TGCGCCAGCAGTGTTAACAGGGGGCCGTACGAGCAGTACTTC,CASSVNRGPYEQYF
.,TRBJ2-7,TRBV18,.,TGTGCCAGCTCCCACGACAGGTTTTCCTACGAGCAGTACTTC,CASSHDRFSYEQYF
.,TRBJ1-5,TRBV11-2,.,TGTGCCAGCAGCCCGGGGACAAGAGATCAGCCCCAGCATTTT,CASSPGTRDQPQHF
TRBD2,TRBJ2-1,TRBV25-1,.,TGTGCCAGCACTAGCGGGAGGGCCAATGAGCAGTTCTTC,CASTSGRANEQFF
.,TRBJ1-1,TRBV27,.,TGTGCCAGCAGCCCTAGGGGAGGGGGCACTGAAGCTTTCTTT,CASSPRGGGTEAFF
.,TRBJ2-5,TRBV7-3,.,TGTGCCAGCAGTTCCGGAGAGACCCAGTACTTC,CASSSGETQYF
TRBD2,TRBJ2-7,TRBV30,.,TGTGCCTGGAGTAGGGCTAGCGGGAGTGAGCAGTACTTC,CAWSRASGSEQYF
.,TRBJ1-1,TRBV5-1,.,TGCGCCAGCAGCTTGGATGAGGGAAACACTGAAGCTTTCTTT,CASSLDEGNTEAFF
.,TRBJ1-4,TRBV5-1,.,TGCGCCAGCAGCGAATCAGGGGTTCGCGGAAAACTGTTTTTT,CASSESGVRGKLFF
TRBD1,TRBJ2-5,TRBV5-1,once,TGCGCCAGCAGCTTATCCGGGACAGGGGAAGAGACCCAGTACTTC,CASSLSGTGEETQYF
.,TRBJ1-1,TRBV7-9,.,TGTGCCAGCAGCCGAGGTGGTTTAGAAGCTTTCTTT,CASSRGGLEAFF
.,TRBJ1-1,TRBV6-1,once,TGTGCCAGCAGTTCCCGGGAGAACACTGAAGCTTTCTTT,CASSSRENTEAFF
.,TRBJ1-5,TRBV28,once,TGTGCCAGCAGTCCTTATCAGCCCCAGCATTTT,CASSPYQPQHF
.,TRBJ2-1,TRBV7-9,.,TGTGCCAGCAGCTTAGCGGTCGGCATAAATGAGCAGTTCTTC,CASSLAVGINEQFF
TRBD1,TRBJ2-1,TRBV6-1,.,TGTGCCAGCACAGGGGGCTTTGAGCAGTTCTTC,CASTGGFEQFF
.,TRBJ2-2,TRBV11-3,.,TGTGCCAGCAGCTTAGATCCCGCGACCACCGGGGAGCTGTTTTTT,CASSLDPATTGELFF
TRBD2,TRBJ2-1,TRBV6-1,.,TGTGCCAGCAGTCGGAGCGGGGCGTCCTACAATGAGCAGTTCTTC,CASSRSGASYNEQFF
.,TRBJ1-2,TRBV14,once,TGTGCCAGCAGCCAATCCGGCTATGGCTACACCTTC,CASSQSGYGYTF
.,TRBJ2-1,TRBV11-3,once,TGTGCCAGCAGCTTAGATACTTTAGGGAGTGAGCAGTTCTTC,CASSLDTLGSEQFF
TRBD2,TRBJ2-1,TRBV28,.,TGTGCCAGCAGACTAGCGGGAGGTGGGGAGCAGTTCTTC,CASRLAGGGEQFF
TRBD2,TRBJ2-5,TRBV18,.,TGTGCCAGCTCGAGGACTAGCGGGAGTCAATGGGAGACCCAGTACTTC,CASSRTSGSQWETQYF
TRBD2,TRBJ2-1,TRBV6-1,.,TGTGCCAGCAGTGAAGGGACTAGCGGGACCCAAAGGCAGTTCTTC,CASSEGTSGTQRQFF
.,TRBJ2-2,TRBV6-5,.,TGTGCCAGCAGTTATTCGGAGACGACCACCGGGGAGCTGTTTTTT,CASSYSETTTGELFF
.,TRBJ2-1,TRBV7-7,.,TGTGCTAGCAGCTTAAGTATCTCCTACAATGAGCAGTTCTTC,CASSLSISYNEQFF
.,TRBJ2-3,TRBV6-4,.,TGTGCCAGCAGCCAAGAGGCGGGGACAGATACGCAGTATTTT,CASSQEAGTDTQYF
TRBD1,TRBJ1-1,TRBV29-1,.,TGCAGCGTTGGGGCGGGACCGGGACAGGGAATGGGCACTGAAGCTTTCTTT,CSVGAGPGQGMGTEAFF
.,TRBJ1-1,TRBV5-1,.,TGCGCCAGCAGCTCCTGGGAAAGGAACACTGAAGCTTTCTTT,CASSSWERNTEAFF
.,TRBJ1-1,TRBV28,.,TGTGCCAGCAGTACGACACTTATTAACACTGAAGCTTTCTTT,CASSTTLINTEAFF
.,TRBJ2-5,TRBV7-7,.,TGTGCTAGCAGCTTAGGCGGCCAAGAGACCCAGTACTTC,CASSLGGQETQYF
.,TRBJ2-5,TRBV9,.,TGTGCCAGCAGCGTAGACCCAGACCTAAGAGAGACCCAGTACTTC,CASSVDPDLRETQYF
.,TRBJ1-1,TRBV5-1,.,TGCGCCAGCAGCTTGAAGGCGGGAAGACAGTGGAACACTGAAGCTTTCTTT,CASSLKAGRQWNTEAFF
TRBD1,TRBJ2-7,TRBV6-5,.,TGTGCCAGCAGACGCGGGACAGGGGGATCCTACGAGCAGTACTTC,CASRRGTGGSYEQYF
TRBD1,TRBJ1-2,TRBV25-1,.,TGTGCCAGCAGACGGCCGGGACAGGGAGTGGGCTACACCTTC,CASRRPGQGVGYTF
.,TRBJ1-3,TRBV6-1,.,TGTGCCACCCAACAGGGCTCTGGAAACACCATATATTTT,CATQQGSGNTIYF
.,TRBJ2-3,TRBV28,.,TGTGCCAGCAGCCCCAGCGGGTGGGGGGCAGATACGCAGTATTTT,CASSPSGWGADTQYF
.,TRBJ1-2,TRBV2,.,TGTGCCAGCTCATACTCGCTTGTCGAAGGCTACACCTTC,CASSYSLVEGYTF
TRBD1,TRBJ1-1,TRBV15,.,TGTGCCACCAGCAGAGGAGGACAGGGGGCTAAGAACACTGAAGCTTTCTTT,CATSRGGQGAKNTEAFF
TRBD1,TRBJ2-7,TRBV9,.,TGTGCCAGCAGCCCAAGGGACAGCTACTACGAGCAGTACTTC,CASSPRDSYYEQYF
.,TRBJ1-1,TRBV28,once,TGTGCCAGCAGCCAGCCACAGGGTGGGCGGACTGAAGCTTTCTTT,CASSQPQGGRTEAFF